Listed here are 8 T cell receptor beta chains from one sample, sequenced in a study of blood T cell repertoires in COVID-19 (dated by TCRdb to about 2020). The library was made by the immunoSEQ multiplex PCR assay. The table comes from immuneACCESS by way of TCRdb, which keeps in-frame sequences with V and J called. Part of the clones is missing from these tables; in studies checked, under half for an unresolved V gene and the rest for unknown reasons. Counted in this sample were just over 250,000 clones; about nine tenths of them appeared once. The ten most abundant clones make up 2% to 3% of the sample. The sequenced material came from peripheral blood. These receptors all stem from a young adult with COVID-19, enrolled during active disease.

This sequence joins TRBV7-3 and TRBJ2-3, with a weak D call TRBD2 (5 bases). This CDR3 contains 14 residues. Trimming pared 3 bases from V and 0 bases from J, leaving 7 bases between. Germline values: CDR1 SGHTA, CDR2 FQGTGA. CDR3 in amino acids: CASSLTGSTDTQYF. CDR3 sequence (DNA): TGTGCCAGCAGCTTGACGGGAAGCACAGATACGCAGTATTTT.

The gene calls are TRBV6-5 and TRBJ2-7; tentative D call: TRBD2 (5 bases). Germline V gives CDR1 MNHEY, CDR2 SVGAGI. The CDR3 loop spans 14 amino acids. Trimming took off 0 bases at V and 5 bases at J, with 11 bases between the two ends. DNA for the CDR3: TGTGCCAGCAGTTACTCGCCTAGCAGCCACGAGCAGTACTTC. The encoded protein is CASSYSPSSHEQYF.

The chain is built from TRBV19 and TRBJ2-1; 7 bases line up with TRBD2. The CDR3 has 14 residues. V gave up 6 bases and J gave up 0 bases; unmatched junction bases: 2. CDR1 LNHDA and CDR2 SQIVND come from the germline V gene (reference sequence). This chain's CDR3 is CASRGGISYNEQFF. CDR3 coding DNA: TGTGCCAGTAGGGGGGGGATCTCCTACAATGAGCAGTTCTTC.

The sample holds a few counts of this clone. This chain joins TRBV7-8 and TRBJ2-5; D gene unclear. The CDR3 has 15 residues. The V end was cut by 1 base, the J end by 4 bases, with 13 bases between. Looked up from germline, CDR1 is SGHVS and CDR2 is FQNEAQ. For the CDR3, the DNA is TGTGCCAGCAGCTTAGTCGCCGGTGAGAGAGAGACCCAGTACTTC. This translates into CASSLVAGERETQYF.

In this sample, this clone turned up once. The V call is TRBV4-3, the J call TRBJ2-1; 8 bases map to TRBD2. V lost 0 bases, J lost 3 bases, and 7 bases stayed unmatched. Germline V CDR1 and CDR2: LGHNA, YSLEER. The CDR3 totals 17 residues. CDR3 amino acids: CASSQDRAREDYNEQFF. The CDR3 DNA reads as TGCGCCAGCAGCCAAGATCGGGCGCGGGAGGACTACAATGAGCAGTTCTTC.

The genes are TRBV11-2 and TRBJ2-3; 7 positions match TRBD1. CDR1 and CDR2 (germline): SGHAT, FQNNGV. V lost 5 bases, J lost 9 bases, and 8 bases stayed unmatched. The CDR3 runs to 13 residues. The CDR3 region has the DNA TGTGCCAGCAGCATATGGGACAGCGCAACGCAGTATTTT. This gives the protein CASSIWDSATQYF.

V gene TRBV6-5 combines with J gene TRBJ2-1, with 7 bases aligning to TRBD2. CDR3 size: 14 residues. Trimming cost V 6 bases and J 9 bases; bases outside gene matches: 11. Germline V CDR1 and CDR2: MNHEY, SVGAGI. CDR3 in amino acids: CASRRAAGEVEQFF. The CDR3 DNA reads TGTGCCAGCAGACGGGCGGCGGGAGAGGTTGAGCAGTTCTTC.

V gene TRBV6-5 combines with J gene TRBJ2-7; 10 bases fit TRBD1. The V segment lost 8 bases and the J segment 3 bases; nucleotides outside the gene matches: 4. The length of the CDR3 is 13 residues. The germline CDR1 and CDR2 sequences are MNHEY and SVGAGI. CDR3 amino acids: CASGRTGGYEQYF. Written as DNA, the CDR3 is TGTGCCAGCGGCAGGACAGGGGGCTACGAGCAGTACTTC.